These 6 T cell receptor beta chains originate from one sample sequenced in a study of blood T cell repertoires in COVID-19. Using immunoSEQ multiplex PCR, the repertoire was profiled, and TCRdb retains in-frame clones only, with some absent. The sample lists over 70,000 clones; roughly four fifths were seen once. Sequencing input: peripheral blood. The receptor set was obtained from a man in his sixties with acute or convalescent COVID-19.

This clone has more than one count but fewer than ten. The chain is built from TRBV7-2 and TRBJ2-3, with D tentatively TRBD2 (5 bases). V was cut by 5 bases and J by 4 bases, with 19 bases left in between. Germline V gives CDR1 SGHTA, CDR2 FQGNSA. CDR3 size: 16 residues. This CDR3 is CASSPTSTRNADTQYF. CDR3 coding DNA: TGTGCCAGCAGCCCAACCTCAACTAGAAACGCAGATACGCAGTATTTT.

The CDR3 DNA reads as TGCAGCGTTGGCGGGAGTTACCAAGAGACCCAGTACTTC. This translates into CSVGGSYQETQYF. The rearrangement links TRBV29-1 to TRBJ2-5; 7 nucleotides line up with TRBD2. The junction had 2 bases not matched to a gene; V was cut back by 4 bases and J by 0 bases. Germline V lookup: CDR1 SQVTM, CDR2 ANQGSEA. CDR3 length: 13 residues.

The chain couples TRBV5-4 to TRBJ2-1; 9 nucleotides agree with TRBD2. Per germline, CDR1 SGHNT and CDR2 YYREEE (reference sequence). The CDR3 has 15 amino acids. V gave up 4 bases and J gave up 4 bases; unmatched junction bases: 6. CDR3 protein: CASSLRLAAYNEQFF. The CDR3 bases are TGTGCCAGCAGCCTCCGACTAGCGGCTTACAATGAGCAGTTCTTC.

This CDR3 reads CASSPGGGGSTDTQYF. DNA for the CDR3: TGCGCCAGCAGCCCGGGAGGCGGGGGTAGCACAGATACGCAGTATTTT. V gene TRBV5-1 combines with J gene TRBJ2-3, with 7 bases aligning to TRBD2. Per the germline V gene, CDR1 is SGHRS and CDR2 is YFSETQ. CDR3 length: 16 residues. The V and J ends lost 4 bases and 0 bases, in that order; junction bases with no gene match: 8.

The chain links TRBV7-2 to TRBJ1-5; D remains ambiguous. The V gene's germline CDR1 is SGHTA and CDR2 FQGNSA. This CDR3 region has 15 residues. The V end was cut by 5 bases, the J end by 1 base, with 12 bases between. CDR3 residues: CASSPLAGSNQPQHF. The CDR3 DNA follows: TGTGCCAGCAGCCCCCTAGCCGGAAGCAATCAGCCCCAGCATTTT.

This clone was seen more than once but under ten times. This sequence joins TRBV10-3 and TRBJ2-2; the match to TRBD2 covers 7 bases. CDR3 length equals 16 residues. The V gene's germline CDR1 is ENHRY and CDR2 SYGVKD. The junction had 6 bases not matched to a gene; V was cut back by 4 bases and J by 1 base. As DNA, the CDR3 is TGTGCCATCAGTGTGGGGGGGTCGGTGAACACCGGGGAGCTGTTTTTT. Translation gives CAISVGGSVNTGELFF.